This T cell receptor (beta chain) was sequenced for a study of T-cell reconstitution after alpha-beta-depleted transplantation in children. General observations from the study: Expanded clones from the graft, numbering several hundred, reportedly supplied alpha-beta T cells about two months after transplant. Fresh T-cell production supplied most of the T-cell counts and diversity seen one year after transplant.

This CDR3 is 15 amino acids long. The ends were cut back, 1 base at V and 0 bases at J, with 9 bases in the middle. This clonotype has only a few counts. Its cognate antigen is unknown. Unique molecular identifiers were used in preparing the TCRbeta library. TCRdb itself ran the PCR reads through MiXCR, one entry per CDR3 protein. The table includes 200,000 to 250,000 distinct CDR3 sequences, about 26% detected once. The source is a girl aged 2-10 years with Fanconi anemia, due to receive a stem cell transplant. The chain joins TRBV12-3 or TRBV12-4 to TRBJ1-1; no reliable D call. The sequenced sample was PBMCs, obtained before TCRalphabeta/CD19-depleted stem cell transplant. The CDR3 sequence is CASSLGGGLNTEAFF. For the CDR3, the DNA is TGTGCCAGCAGTTTAGGGGGAGGGTTGAACACTGAAGCTTTCTTT.